These 24 T cell receptor beta chains share one sample of origin, sequenced in a study of T cells in narcolepsy. Method: immunoSEQ multiplex PCR; TCRdb's copy keeps in-frame clones and lacks some. The table has about 35,000 clones, around 84% seen once. Material: memory (CD45RA-) CD4+ T cells from blood. The receptors stem from a human donor in good health.

This chain uses TRBV2 with TRBJ1-1; the D gene is possibly TRBD1 (6 bases). This CDR3 contains 15 residues. CDR1 is SNHLY and CDR2 is FYNNEI in the germline V gene. V gave up 4 bases and J gave up 2 bases, with 14 bases separating them. Here the CDR3 reads CASSGPGTLNTEAFF. CDR3 DNA sequence: TGTGCCAGCAGTGGCCCCGGGACACTTAACACTGAAGCTTTCTTT. Full variable domain (missing parts from reference TRBV2 and TRBJ1-1): EPEVTQTPSHQVTQMGQEVILRCVPISNHLYFYWYRQILGQKVEFLVSFYNNEISEKSEIFDDQFSVERPDGSNFTLKIRSTKLEDSAMYFCASSGPGTLNTEAFFGQGTRLTVV.

This chain links TRBV6-1 with TRBJ1-1, with D tentatively TRBD1 (5 bases). Germline V gene data show CDR1 as MNHNS and CDR2 as SASEGT. This CDR3 is 15 amino acids long. V lost 2 bases to trimming and J lost 4 bases, with 14 bases between them. The CDR3 spells CASSEYGGVGTEAFF. CDR3 nucleotides: TGTGCCAGCAGTGAATATGGAGGGGTGGGCACTGAAGCTTTCTTT.

J is TRBJ1-3 and V is TRBV4-2; D uncertain. The CDR3 consists of 15 residues. The V gene's germline CDR1 is LGHNA and CDR2 YNFKEQ. V was trimmed by 4 bases and J by 0 bases, leaving 10 bases between them. The CDR3 sequence is CASSPAGPSGNTIYF. Here the CDR3 DNA reads TGTGCCAGCAGCCCTGCTGGGCCCTCTGGAAACACCATATATTTT.

V is TRBV7-9 and J is TRBJ2-4; D ambiguous. Trimming pared 1 base from V and 4 bases from J, leaving 11 bases between. The CDR3 spans 15 residues. CDR1 and CDR2 from the germline V gene are SEHNR and FQNEAQ (reference sequence). CDR3 residues: CASSLGDREKNIQYF. DNA for the CDR3: TGTGCCAGCAGCTTAGGGGATAGGGAAAAAAACATTCAGTACTTC.

The chain has TRBV2 and TRBJ2-3; a possible D gene is TRBD2 (6 bases). V was shortened by 6 bases and J by 3 bases, with 16 bases between the two germline ends. CDR1 SNHLY and CDR2 FYNNEI come from the germline V gene. The CDR3 contains 15 residues. The CDR3 sequence is CASSPGTLATDTQYF. The CDR3 DNA reads TGTGCCAGCAGCCCCGGGACTTTGGCGACAGATACGCAGTATTTT.

V gene TRBV5-5 combines with J gene TRBJ1-6; maybe TRBD1 (5 bases). Germline CDR1 is SGHKS and CDR2 is YYEKEE (reference sequence). There are 15 residues in the CDR3. V shed 2 bases and J shed 7 bases, with 13 bases lying between them. CDR3 sequence reads: CASSFDSGRNSPLHF. In DNA, the CDR3 is TGTGCCAGCAGCTTCGATTCGGGACGAAATTCACCCCTCCACTTT. The whole variable domain, remainder taken from reference TRBV5-5 and TRBJ1-6, is DAGVTQSPTHLIKTRGQQVTLRCSPISGHKSVSWYQQVLGQGPQFIFQYYEKEERGRGNFPDRFSARQFPNYSSELNVNALLLGDSALYLCASSFDSGRNSPLHFGNGTRLTVT.

The chain uses TRBV7-8 and TRBJ1-5; 7 positions agree with TRBD1. The V gene end was trimmed by 5 bases and the J gene end by 2 bases; junction bases not matched to a gene: 3. The CDR3 has 14 residues. The germline gives CDR1 SGHVS, CDR2 FQNEAQ. CDR3 region: CASSPGQGNQPQHF. The CDR3 nucleotides read TGTGCCAGCAGCCCCGGACAGGGCAATCAGCCCCAGCATTTT.

The rearrangement uses TRBV6-5 and TRBJ1-2; 8 nucleotides line up with TRBD1. CDR1 and CDR2 from the germline V gene are MNHEY and SVGAGI. The CDR3 runs to 15 residues. The J segment lost 5 bases and the V segment lost 5 bases, leaving 10 bases of the junction unmatched. This CDR3 reads CASSVRQGTGYGYTF. The CDR3 DNA follows: TGTGCCAGCAGTGTCCGACAGGGGACGGGGTATGGCTACACCTTC.

With regard to this clone: Distinct nucleotide sequences in the sample also encode this CDR3. The CDR3 protein is CASSLTSGVSYNEQFF. DNA for the CDR3: TGTGCCAGCAGCTTAACCAGCGGGGTCTCCTACAATGAGCAGTTCTTC. The J gene is TRBJ2-1, the V gene TRBV7-6; TRBD2 matches at 7 bases. Losses at the gene ends were 2 bases for V and 0 bases for J; bases not matched to a gene: 4. CDR3 size: 16 residues. Germline CDR1 and CDR2: SGHVS and FNYEAQ.

The CDR3 loop is CASSLGLAGTFTDTQYF. CDR3 in DNA: TGTGCCAGCTCCCTGGGACTAGCGGGTACCTTCACAGATACGCAGTATTTT. The chain recombines TRBV18 with TRBJ2-3, with 12 bases that match TRBD2. V trimming: 6 bases; J trimming: 2 bases; junction bases outside the gene matches: 9. This CDR3 is built from 17 residues. CDR1 and CDR2 from the germline V gene are KGHSH and LQKENI.

The chain combines TRBV7-2 with TRBJ1-2; no firm D call. This CDR3 has 15 residues. The germline V gene has CDR1 SGHTA and CDR2 FQGNSA. V lost 5 bases and J lost 0, with 13 bases in between. The CDR3 DNA reads as TGTGCCAGCAGCCTAACCGCCGGGGCTAACTATGGCTACACCTTC. Its protein is CASSLTAGANYGYTF.

V is TRBV6-4 and J is TRBJ1-1; D is perhaps TRBD1 (5 bases). This CDR3 has 13 amino acids. Trimming took 0 bases from V and 5 from J, leaving 7 bases between them. Germline V lookup: CDR1 MRHNA, CDR2 SNTAGT. The CDR3 loop reads CASSDSGVTEAFF. Written as DNA, the CDR3 is TGTGCCAGCAGTGACTCAGGGGTTACTGAAGCTTTCTTT.

In this sample, this clone turned up once. The CDR3 DNA follows: TGTGCCAGTAGTGTCGGACTAAATAATCCCGGCTACACCTTC. It yields the protein CASSVGLNNPGYTF. V is TRBV19 and J is TRBJ1-2; unclear D gene. Germline V gene sequence: CDR1 LNHDA, CDR2 SQIVND (reference sequence). V gave up 5 bases and J gave up 8 bases, with 18 bases separating them. The CDR3 length is 14 residues.

V is TRBV11-3 and J is TRBJ2-6, with 7 bases aligning to TRBD1. After removal of 5 bases from V and 0 bases from J, the junction contained 13 bases not matched to a gene. Looked up from germline, CDR1 is SGHNT and CDR2 is YENEEA. The CDR3 sequence is 19 residues long. This CDR3 is CASSNTHWDSPSGANVLTF. CDR3 sequence (DNA): TGTGCCAGCAGCAATACACATTGGGACAGCCCCTCTGGGGCCAACGTCCTGACTTTC.

The V call is TRBV5-4, the J call TRBJ1-2; 9 bases map to TRBD1. The CDR3 covers 13 residues. Germline assignment: CDR1 SGHNT and CDR2 YYREEE (reference sequence). Trimming at V came to 4 bases and at J to 8 bases, leaving 6 bases not matched to a gene. CDR3 amino acids: CASSTGTGSGYTF. CDR3 DNA: TGTGCCAGCAGCACCGGGACAGGGAGCGGCTACACCTTC.

The chain links TRBV5-1 to TRBJ1-4; tentative D call: TRBD1 (6 bases). The V end lost 0 bases, the J end lost 3 bases, and 15 bases lay between the germline ends. Per the germline V gene, CDR1 is SGHRS and CDR2 is YFSETQ. CDR3 length: 17 residues. CDR3 sequence: CASSLEGTPRANEKLFF. Here the CDR3 DNA reads TGCGCCAGCAGCTTGGAGGGGACACCAAGAGCTAATGAAAAACTGTTTTTT.

The genes are TRBV5-4 and TRBJ2-3, with D possibly being TRBD2 (5 bases). Germline V gene data show CDR1 as SGHNT and CDR2 as YYREEE (reference sequence). The V end lost 0 bases, the J end lost 0 bases, and 11 bases lay between the germline ends. The CDR3 covers 16 residues. The CDR3 spells CASSLGRTFSTDTQYF. DNA for the CDR3: TGTGCCAGCAGCTTGGGGAGGACCTTTAGCACAGATACGCAGTATTTT.

The chain couples TRBV2 to TRBJ1-2, with D perhaps matching TRBD1 (6 bases). This CDR3 region has 15 residues. CDR1 is SNHLY, CDR2 FYNNEI, per germline. The ends were cut back, 2 bases at V and 1 base at J, with 11 bases in the middle. The CDR3 sequence is CASSETRGYNYGYTF. CDR3 DNA sequence: TGTGCCAGCAGTGAAACCAGGGGTTATAACTATGGCTACACCTTC.

This clone has just one count. In DNA form, the CDR3 reads TGTGCCAGCAGTGTGGGGAGCCGGGAGACCCAGTACTTC. Protein product: CASSVGSRETQYF. The chain combines TRBV2 with TRBJ2-5; TRBD2 is a possible D gene (5 bases). V dropped 4 bases and J dropped 5 bases, with 11 bases sitting between them. From germline, CDR1 is SNHLY and CDR2 FYNNEI. This CDR3 is built from 13 residues.

The rearrangement uses TRBV6-5 and TRBJ1-1; D is possibly TRBD1 (5 bases). This CDR3 has 12 amino acids. Germline assignment: CDR1 MNHEY and CDR2 SVGAGI. The V gene lost 10 bases and the J gene lost 1 base, with 10 bases spanning the gap. DNA for the CDR3: TGTGCCACCGGACACAGGAACACTGAAGCTTTCTTT. Its protein is CATGHRNTEAFF.

The CDR3 coding sequence is TGTGCCAGCAGTGAGGGACAGGCAAATCAGCCCCAGCATTTT. Translation gives CASSEGQANQPQHF. This chain joins TRBV6-6 and TRBJ1-5, with 8 bases lining up with TRBD1. Germline V gene data show CDR1 as MNHNY and CDR2 as SVGAGI (reference sequence). Trimming took 5 bases from V and 4 from J; bases not matched to a gene: 4. This CDR3 spans 14 amino acids.

V gene TRBV10-1 combines with J gene TRBJ1-2, with D possibly TRBD1 on 5 matching bases. Germline V gene data show CDR1 as WNHNN and CDR2 as SYGVQD (reference sequence). V lost 8 bases to trimming and J lost 14 bases, with 21 bases between them. This CDR3 has 12 amino acids. In DNA form, the CDR3 reads TGCGCCAGCGGTTCGAATGGGGCCGGACTAACCTTC. Translation: CASGSNGAGLTF.

The gene calls are TRBV11-3 and TRBJ2-1; TRBD1 agrees at 9 bases. The V segment lost 5 bases and the J segment 12 bases; nucleotides outside the gene matches: 20. CDR1 SGHNT and CDR2 YENEEA come from the germline V gene. The CDR3 covers 17 residues. CDR3 DNA: TGTGCCAGCAGCCTCCATGCGGGGACAGGGAATGAGAATATGCAGTTCTTC. Protein: CASSLHAGTGNENMQFF.

For this clone: At one end the junction does not follow the germline gene, possibly because of a read error. Here the CDR3 DNA reads TGTGCTAGCAGCTCGGGACTAGCGGGGGCCAATGAGCAGTTCTTC. Protein product: CASSSGLAGANEQFF. The V call is TRBV7-7, the J call TRBJ2-1; 14 nucleotides agree with TRBD2. Germline V lookup: CDR1 SSHAT, CDR2 FNYEAQ (reference sequence). This CDR3 comprises 15 residues.